These 31 T cell receptor beta chains came from one sample sequenced in a study of patients and donors after allogeneic stem cell transplantation. MiXCR, applied by TCRdb to the RT-PCR reads, yields one record per CDR3 protein. This table holds fewer than 250,000 distinct CDR3 sequences, 12% to 15% found once. The source material was blood, either unsorted or a sorted T cell fraction (not recorded which). These receptor sequences come from a human donor who was either an allogeneic HSCT recipient or a stem cell or donor lymphocyte infusion donor (not recorded which). It is not recorded whose cells these are; they may come from a transplant donor.

The rearrangement joins TRBV7-2 to TRBJ1-4; TRBD1 might be the D (5 bases). CDR1 and CDR2 from the germline V gene are SGHTA and FQGNSA. V lost 4 bases, J lost 10 bases, and 16 bases lay in between. The CDR3 has 14 amino acids. CDR3 amino acids: CASSSGPGQRKLFF. CDR3 coding DNA: TGTGCCAGCAGCTCGGGACCGGGCCAGCGAAAACTGTTTTTT. Full variable domain (missing parts from reference TRBV7-2 and TRBJ1-4): GAGVSQSPSNKVTEKGKDVELRCDPISGHTALYWYRQSLGQGLEFLIYFQGNSAPDKSGLPSDRFSAERTGGSVSTLTIQRTQQEDSAVYLCASSSGPGQRKLFFGSGTQLSVL.

This clonotype was counted between two and nine times. The J gene is TRBJ1-1, the V gene TRBV12-3 or TRBV12-4; a possible D gene is TRBD1 (6 bases). The germline V and J ends were trimmed by 5 bases and 5 bases, with 12 bases remaining between them. The CDR3 has 13 residues. CDR3 residues: CASSHREGTEAFF. For the CDR3, the DNA is TGTGCCAGCAGTCACAGGGAGGGGACTGAAGCTTTCTTT.

This clonotype was counted between two and nine times. V and J are TRBV7-9 and TRBJ1-1; D is perhaps TRBD1 (6 bases). This CDR3 contains 16 residues. Germline values: CDR1 SEHNR, CDR2 FQNEAQ (reference sequence). V lost 2 bases to trimming and J lost 6 bases, with 19 bases between them. CDR3 sequence: CASSLRAGTLGSEAFF. The CDR3 coding sequence is TGTGCCAGCAGCTTACGGGCGGGGACACTGGGGTCTGAAGCTTTCTTT.

The table lists this clonotype with many counts. The V gene is TRBV12-3 or TRBV12-4, the J gene TRBJ2-1; the match to TRBD2 covers 10 bases. V shed 6 bases, J shed 16 bases, and the junction held 9 bases outside the gene matches. This CDR3 is 12 amino acids long. The CDR3 spells CASRLAGVPVFF. The CDR3 DNA reads as TGTGCCAGCAGGCTAGCGGGAGTCCCGGTCTTCTTC.

The chain is built from TRBV20-1 and TRBJ2-3; D is unresolved. V was clipped by 6 bases and J by 6 bases, with 13 bases between them. Germline CDR1 is DFQATT and CDR2 is SNEGSKA (reference sequence). This CDR3 comprises 12 residues. As DNA, the CDR3 is TGCAGTGCAACCGACGGGCGGGATACGCAGTATTTT. It is translated as CSATDGRDTQYF.

This chain connects TRBV4-1 to TRBJ2-3, with D perhaps assigned TRBD1 or TRBD2 (5 bases each). Per germline, CDR1 MGHRA and CDR2 YSYEKL. V gave up 3 bases and J gave up 5 bases, with 9 bases separating them. The CDR3 loop spans 13 amino acids. The CDR3 region is CASSQGPGDTQYF. The CDR3 DNA reads as TGCGCCAGCAGCCAGGGACCAGGAGATACGCAGTATTTT.

This clonotype was seen ten or more times. V gene TRBV7-3 combines with J gene TRBJ2-7; 9 bases agree with TRBD1. Trimming took 5 bases from V and 6 from J; bases not matched to a gene: 14. The CDR3 length is 16 residues. From germline, CDR1 is SGHTA and CDR2 FQGTGA. CDR3 residues: CASSPMGGTGRSEQYF. CDR3 DNA: TGTGCCAGCAGCCCAATGGGCGGGACAGGGAGAAGCGAGCAGTACTTC.

This clonotype has a handful of counts. The genes are TRBV5-4 and TRBJ1-1, with 7 bases aligning to TRBD1. The V and J ends lost 3 bases and 1 base, in that order; junction bases with no gene match: 3. Germline V gives CDR1 SGHNT, CDR2 YYREEE (reference sequence). This CDR3 region has 14 residues. The CDR3 loop reads CASSWRTGNTEAFF. The CDR3 bases are TGTGCCAGCAGCTGGCGGACAGGGAACACTGAAGCTTTCTTT.

The chain is built from TRBV18 and TRBJ1-2; 9 bases match TRBD1. Trimming removed 2 bases from V and 1 base from J; junction bases left unmatched: 2. This CDR3 has 15 amino acids. Per germline, CDR1 KGHSH and CDR2 LQKENI. The DNA for the CDR3 is TGTGCCAGCTCACCAGGGACAGGGAATAACTATGGCTACACCTTC. This translates into CASSPGTGNNYGYTF.

The chain couples TRBV7-2 to TRBJ2-3; D gene ambiguous. The CDR3 is made up of 16 amino acids. Per germline, CDR1 SGHTA and CDR2 FQGNSA. V lost 2 bases and J 2 bases, leaving 14 bases between the germline ends. The CDR3 loop is CASSLTSASHTDTQYF. The CDR3 nucleotides read TGTGCCAGCAGCTTAACGAGTGCCAGCCACACAGATACGCAGTATTTT. The variable domain in full, completed from reference TRBV7-2 and TRBJ2-3, reads GAGVSQSPSNKVTEKGKDVELRCDPISGHTALYWYRQSLGQGLEFLIYFQGNSAPDKSGLPSDRFSAERTGGSVSTLTIQRTQQEDSAVYLCASSLTSASHTDTQYFGPGTRLTVL.

This clonotype showed up just a few times. This chain links TRBV12-3 or TRBV12-4 with TRBJ2-1, with no clear D. V lost 2 bases to trimming and J lost 9 bases, with 17 bases between them. This CDR3 contains 15 residues. This CDR3 reads CASSLFARRTIEQFF. The CDR3 DNA sequence: TGTGCCAGCAGTTTATTCGCTAGACGTACAATTGAGCAGTTCTTC.

The rearrangement uses TRBV6-5 and TRBJ2-1; possible D gene TRBD2, 5 bases. CDR3 length: 12 amino acids. CDR1 is MNHEY, CDR2 SVGAGI, per germline. Trimming removed 6 bases at V and 7 bases at J, with 10 bases between. CDR3 residues: CASRVLGNEQFF. The CDR3 bases are TGTGCCAGCAGGGTACTAGGTAATGAGCAGTTCTTC.

This clonotype was seen at least ten times. The chain couples TRBV5-5 to TRBJ2-2, with 7 bases aligning to TRBD1. This CDR3 region has 14 residues. V was pared by 3 bases and J by 3 bases, with 2 bases of the junction left unmatched. Germline V gene lookup returns CDR1 SGHKS and CDR2 YYEKEE (reference sequence). CDR3 in DNA: TGTGCCAGCAGCTCGGGACAGCACACCGGGGAGCTGTTTTTT. Translated, it gives CASSSGQHTGELFF.

The table lists this clonotype with a few counts. V usage is TRBV29-1 and J usage is TRBJ1-1, with a tentative D call TRBD1 (5 bases). Germline CDR1 is SQVTM and CDR2 is ANQGSEA. The V and J ends lost 6 bases and 2 bases respectively, with 19 bases between them. There are 15 residues in the CDR3. The CDR3 here is CSVSWGGTPNTEAFF. As DNA, the CDR3 is TGCAGCGTCTCCTGGGGGGGGACGCCAAACACTGAAGCTTTCTTT.

The chain combines TRBV3-1 with TRBJ1-5; D gene ambiguous. Trimming pared 1 base from V and 7 bases from J, leaving 11 bases between. The V gene's germline CDR1 is LGHDT and CDR2 YNNKEL (reference sequence). This CDR3 is built from 14 residues. The CDR3, as DNA: TGTGCCAGCAGCCAAGGAAATGGCGAGCAGCCCCAGCATTTT. Its translation is CASSQGNGEQPQHF.

This clonotype was seen ten or more times. The chain employs TRBV3-1 and TRBJ1-3; TRBD1 matches 7 bases. With V trimmed by 1 base and J by 1 base, 10 bases remained unmatched. The germline V gene has CDR1 LGHDT and CDR2 YNNKEL (reference sequence). The CDR3 sequence is 18 residues long. Here the CDR3 DNA reads TGTGCCAGCAGCCAAGCCGGTGACAGGGTCTTTTCTGGAAACACCATATATTTT. Translating gives CASSQAGDRVFSGNTIYF.

This clonotype was observed at least ten times. This chain joins TRBV20-1 and TRBJ1-5, with a tentative D call TRBD1 (5 bases). The CDR3 covers 15 residues. The germline gives CDR1 DFQATT, CDR2 SNEGSKA (reference sequence). V lost 2 bases and J 9 bases, leaving 20 bases between the germline ends. The CDR3 nucleotides are TGCAGTGCTAGACAGACCCAGGGTAAAGGGGCGCCCCAGCATTTT. Encoded protein: CSARQTQGKGAPQHF.

This clonotype was seen only a few times. This sequence joins TRBV7-2 and TRBJ2-1; D not certain. The CDR3 extends over 15 amino acids. Per germline, CDR1 SGHTA and CDR2 FQGNSA. The V end was cut by 5 bases, the J end by 0 bases, with 11 bases between. The CDR3 region is CASSPDSRSYNEQFF. DNA of the CDR3: TGTGCCAGCAGCCCCGACTCCCGCTCCTACAATGAGCAGTTCTTC.

CDR3 loop: CSVEDPADSHGNTIYF. CDR3 nucleotide sequence: TGCAGCGTTGAAGATCCCGCTGACAGTCACGGAAACACCATATATTTT. The chain has TRBV29-1 and TRBJ1-3; tentatively, D is TRBD1 (5 bases). The CDR3 runs 16 residues. V lost 0 bases and J lost 4, with 16 bases in between. CDR1 and CDR2 (germline): SQVTM, ANQGSEA.

This clonotype was recorded many times. The chain recombines TRBV30 with TRBJ1-1, with a tentative D call TRBD1 (6 bases). V was shortened by 4 bases and J by 7 bases, with 19 bases between the two germline ends. CDR1 is GTSNPN and CDR2 is SVGIG in the germline V gene (reference sequence). The CDR3 contains 14 residues. The CDR3 region is CAWTPRGGRGEAFF. The CDR3 coding sequence is TGTGCCTGGACCCCCCGAGGGGGGCGCGGTGAAGCTTTCTTT.

This clonotype was observed at least ten times. The rearrangement uses TRBV6-2 or TRBV6-3 and TRBJ2-1, with D possibly being TRBD1 or TRBD2 (5 bases each). This CDR3 contains 15 residues. V lost 6 bases and J 12 bases, leaving 24 bases between the germline ends. Per the germline V gene, CDR1 is MNHEY and CDR2 is SVGEGT. This CDR3 is CASRHPGDGFRGQFF. CDR3 bases: TGTGCCAGCAGACACCCCGGGGACGGCTTTCGGGGGCAGTTCTTC.

The chain combines TRBV4-2 with TRBJ2-3; 7 nucleotides align to TRBD2. Losses at the gene ends were 2 bases for V and 0 bases for J; bases not matched to a gene: 2. CDR1 and CDR2 from the germline V gene are LGHNA and YNFKEQ. There are 15 residues in the CDR3. The CDR3 coding sequence is TGTGCCAGCAGCCAATGGCGGGGGAGCACAGATACGCAGTATTTT. The encoded protein is CASSQWRGSTDTQYF.

This clonotype was seen many times. The CDR3 DNA reads as TGCAGCGTGCGACTAGCAGATACGCAGTATTTT. This encodes CSVRLADTQYF. The rearrangement uses TRBV29-1 and TRBJ2-3, with D maybe TRBD2 (6 bases). CDR3 length: 11 residues. Per germline, CDR1 SQVTM and CDR2 ANQGSEA. V lost 6 bases and J lost 4, with 8 bases in between.

V gene TRBV7-2 combines with J gene TRBJ1-2; tentative D call: TRBD1 (5 bases). V was shortened by 1 base and J by 6 bases, with 15 bases between the two germline ends. This CDR3 comprises 15 residues. Germline loops: CDR1 SGHTA, CDR2 FQGNSA. The chain's CDR3 is CASSLGGQGIDGYTF. The DNA for the CDR3 is TGTGCCAGCAGCTTAGGGGGTCAGGGTATCGATGGCTACACCTTC. The entire variable domain, with the rest obtained from reference TRBV7-2 and TRBJ1-2, is as follows: GAGVSQSPSNKVTEKGKDVELRCDPISGHTALYWYRQSLGQGLEFLIYFQGNSAPDKSGLPSDRFSAERTGGSVSTLTIQRTQQEDSAVYLCASSLGGQGIDGYTFGSGTRLTVV.

This clonotype was seen a handful of times. The rearrangement links TRBV12-3 or TRBV12-4 to TRBJ1-1; 8 bases line up with TRBD1. With V trimmed by 6 bases and J by 0 bases, 6 bases remained unmatched. The CDR3 is 15 residues long. The CDR3 loop reads CASRAGQDMNTEAFF. The CDR3 DNA is TGTGCCAGCAGGGCGGGACAGGACATGAACACTGAAGCTTTCTTT.

This chain links TRBV7-9 with TRBJ1-3; 7 bases align to TRBD1. Trimming cost V 2 bases and J 8 bases; bases outside gene matches: 12. CDR1 is SEHNR and CDR2 is FQNEAQ in the germline V gene (reference sequence). CDR3 length: 16 amino acids. The CDR3: CASSLRGQKPGDTIYF. In DNA, the CDR3 is TGTGCCAGCAGCTTAAGGGGACAGAAGCCCGGCGACACCATATATTTT.

In DNA, the CDR3 is TGTGCCAGCAGCTTAGCGCTAAGACAGGGTGAAAAACTGTTTTTT. It translates to CASSLALRQGEKLFF. The chain joins TRBV7-9 to TRBJ1-4; 7 bases line up with TRBD1. J was trimmed by 7 bases and V by 0 bases; bases with no gene match: 5. The CDR3 runs 15 residues. The germline CDR1 and CDR2 sequences are SEHNR and FQNEAQ (reference sequence). Full variable domain (rest looked up from reference TRBV7-9 and TRBJ1-4): DTGVSQNPRHKITKRGQNVTFRCDPISEHNRLYWYRQTLGQGPEFLTYFQNEAQLEKSRLLSDRFSAERPKGSFSTLEIQRTEQGDSAMYLCASSLALRQGEKLFFGSGTQLSVL.

This clonotype has only a few counts. The chain uses TRBV9 and TRBJ2-5; D is ambiguous. Trimming cost V 3 bases and J 5 bases, with 11 bases left between them. Germline V gives CDR1 SGDLS, CDR2 YYNGEE. CDR3 size: 13 residues. CDR3 sequence reads: CASSETISETQYF. CDR3 coding DNA: TGTGCCAGCAGCGAGACAATTTCGGAGACCCAGTACTTC.

This clonotype was counted only a few times. The rearrangement links TRBV12-3 or TRBV12-4 to TRBJ2-3; unclear D gene. This CDR3 comprises 15 residues. The germline V and J ends were trimmed by 6 bases and 1 base, with 14 bases remaining between them. The CDR3 sequence is CASSSRRRGTDTQYF. The CDR3 nucleotides read TGTGCCAGCAGCTCTAGGCGGCGTGGCACAGATACGCAGTATTTT.

This clonotype was observed a few times. This chain uses TRBV20-1 with TRBJ2-3; 12 bases map to TRBD2. There are 15 residues in the CDR3. The germline CDR1 and CDR2 sequences are DFQATT and SNEGSKA (reference sequence). The junction had 4 bases not matched to a gene; V was cut back by 5 bases and J by 1 base. The CDR3 here is CSASSSGGGTDTQYF. The CDR3 coding sequence is TGCAGTGCTTCCTCTAGCGGGGGGGGCACAGATACGCAGTATTTT.

This clonotype was counted ten times or more. The V call is TRBV30, the J call TRBJ2-1; TRBD2 matches 10 bases. Germline-derived CDR1 and CDR2 are GTSNPN and SVGIG (reference sequence). This CDR3 has 14 residues. V dropped 2 bases and J dropped 6; count of bases not matched to a gene: 4. The CDR3: CAWSLSGGGNEQFF. The DNA for the CDR3 is TGTGCCTGGAGTCTAAGCGGGGGGGGCAATGAGCAGTTCTTC.